The table lists the clone carrying this T cell receptor beta chain with a few counts. Every sample yielded at least 6 million isolated PBMCs. PCR was performed a second time for roughly 6 to 12 cycles using a sample-barcoded 5' primer and a J-beta primer mix. Each CDR3 protein is one row after TCRdb ran MiXCR on the 5' RACE reads. The repertoire has 1.5 million or so distinct CDR3 sequences, roughly 40% of them found once; the top ten carry 7% to 9%. The sample comes from a study of blood T cells in healthy people across ages. Material: blood. The origin of this receptor is a woman in her late teens or twenties in good health.

The CDR3 loop reads CASSDHSLLGDTQYF. DNA for the CDR3: TGTGCCAGCAGTGACCATAGCCTATTGGGAGATACGCAGTATTTT. The chain carries TRBV25-1 and TRBJ2-3; D remains unclear. The CDR3 contains 15 residues. Germline lookup yields CDR1 MGHDK and CDR2 SYGVNS. Trimming removed 3 bases from V and 5 bases from J, with 15 bases in between.